Below, one T cell receptor (beta chain) is given with its context. These data are taken from a study of blood T cells in healthy people across ages. Germline trimming cut 3 bases from V and 6 bases from J; bases unmatched to any gene: 4. From germline, CDR1 is SEHNR and CDR2 FQNEAQ (reference sequence). This CDR3 region has 13 residues. Then a second PCR, running roughly 6 to 11 cycles, was carried out with a sample-barcoded 5' primer and a J-beta primer mix. A single record per CDR3 protein comes from TCRdb applying MiXCR to the 5' RACE reads. The data contain roughly 500,000 distinct CDR3 sequences, more than 20% of them singletons. This sample was shared with a second study, whose subject was T cells of mothers and their children.

The sample comprised blood. The receptor was derived from a boy aged 5-17 years in good health. This chain links TRBV7-9 with TRBJ2-7, with 8 bases matching TRBD1. CDR3 amino acids: CASSFSGTGEQYF. In DNA, the CDR3 is TGTGCCAGCAGCTTCTCCGGGACAGGCGAGCAGTACTTC.